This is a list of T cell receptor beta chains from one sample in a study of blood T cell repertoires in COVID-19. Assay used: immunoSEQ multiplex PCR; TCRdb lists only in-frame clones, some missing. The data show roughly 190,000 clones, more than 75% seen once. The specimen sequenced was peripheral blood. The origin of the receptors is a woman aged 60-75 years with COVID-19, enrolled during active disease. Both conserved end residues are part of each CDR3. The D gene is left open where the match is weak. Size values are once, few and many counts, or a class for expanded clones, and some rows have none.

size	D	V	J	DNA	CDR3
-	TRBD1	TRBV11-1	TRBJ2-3	TGTGCCAGCAGCTTAGACAGGACAGGGACATGGGATACGCAGTATTTT	CASSLDRTGTWDTQYF
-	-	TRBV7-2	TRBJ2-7	TGTGCCAGCAGTTTCGGTGATGGGCTCTACGAGCAGTACTTC	CASSFGDGLYEQYF
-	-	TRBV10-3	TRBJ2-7	TGTGCCATCAGTGTGACGAGGGAGCAGTACTTC	CAISVTREQYF
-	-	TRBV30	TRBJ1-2	TGTGCCTGGAGTCCCACACAGGTTCCTAACTATGGCTACACCTTC	CAWSPTQVPNYGYTF
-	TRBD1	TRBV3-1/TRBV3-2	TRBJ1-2	TGTGCCAGCAGCCAAGAACAGGGGACCCATGGCTACACCTTC	CASSQEQGTHGYTF
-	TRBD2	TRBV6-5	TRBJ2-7	TGTGCCAGCAGTTGGGTGAGCGGGAGACTCTACGAGCAGTACTTC	CASSWVSGRLYEQYF
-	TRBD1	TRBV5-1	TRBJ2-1	TGCGCCAGCAGCTTCACCGGGACAGGGATCAATGAGCAGTTCTTC	CASSFTGTGINEQFF
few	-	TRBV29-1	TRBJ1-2	TGCAGCGTTGGAACAGGGTGGGACTATGGCTACACCTTC	CSVGTGWDYGYTF
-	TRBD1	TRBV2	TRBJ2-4	TGTGCCAGCAGACCCATAACAGGGGGCAGGAACATTCAGTACTTC	CASRPITGGRNIQYF
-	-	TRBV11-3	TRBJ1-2	TGTGCCAGCAGCTTGTCGGGAGTTGGCTACACCTTC	CASSLSGVGYTF
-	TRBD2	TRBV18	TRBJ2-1	TGTGCCAGCTCGCCTATAGCGGGCGGAAACAATGAGCAGTTCTTC	CASSPIAGGNNEQFF
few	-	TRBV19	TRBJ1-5	TGTGCCAGTAGTCTCAGGGGCGATCTCGGCAATCAGCCCCAGCATTTT	CASSLRGDLGNQPQHF
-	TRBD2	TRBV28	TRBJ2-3	TGTGCCAGCAGTCGAAGACTAGCGGGGAACACAGATACGCAGTATTTT	CASSRRLAGNTDTQYF
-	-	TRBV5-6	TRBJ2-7	TGTGCCAGCAGCTTGGCAGGGGTGCCCTACGAGCAGTACTTC	CASSLAGVPYEQYF
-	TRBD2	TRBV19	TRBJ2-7	TGTGCCAGTAGCGCTAGCGGGACGGCCTACGAGCAGTACTTC	CASSASGTAYEQYF
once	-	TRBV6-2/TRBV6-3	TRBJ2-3	TGTGCCAGCAGTTATGTAGCGGCGGGTCCAGATACGCAGTATTTT	CASSYVAAGPDTQYF
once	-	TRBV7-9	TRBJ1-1	TGTGCCAGCAGCTTAGAACTTAAAGCTTTCTTT	CASSLELKAFF
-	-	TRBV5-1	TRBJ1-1	TGCGCCAGCAGCGAGCTTGCGGGGGGAGACCTGAACACTGAAGCTTTCTTT	CASSELAGGDLNTEAFF
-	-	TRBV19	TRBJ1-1	TGTGCCAGTAGTAATACCCGATGGGGGCCGAACACTGAAGCTTTCTTT	CASSNTRWGPNTEAFF
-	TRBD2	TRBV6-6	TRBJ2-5	TGTGCCAGCAGTTACGGGGGGGGAGAGACCCAGTACTTC	CASSYGGGETQYF
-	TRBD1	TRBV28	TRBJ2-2	TGTGCCACATGGGACAGCGACACCGGGGAGCTGTTTTTT	CATWDSDTGELFF
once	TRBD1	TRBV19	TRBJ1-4	TGTGCCAGTAGTATAGAGCTGACAGGGCGTCAACAACTGTTTTTT	CASSIELTGRQQLFF
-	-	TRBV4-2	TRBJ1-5	TGTGCCAGCAGCCAAACTGATAGCAATCAGCCCCAGCATTTT	CASSQTDSNQPQHF
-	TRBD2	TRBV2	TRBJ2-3	TGTGCCATCCCACAGGAGCGGGAGGGGGGTACAGATACGCAGTATTTT	CAIPQEREGGTDTQYF
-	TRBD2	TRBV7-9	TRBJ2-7	TGTGCCAGCAGCTTGACTAGCGGGACTCACTACGAGCAGTACTTC	CASSLTSGTHYEQYF
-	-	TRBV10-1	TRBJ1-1	TGCGCCAGCAGTGATCTTATTGACAGAATGGTGTTGGCTGGAGCTTTCTTT	CASSDLIDRMVLAGAFF
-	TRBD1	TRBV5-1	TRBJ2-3	TGCGCCAGCAGCACCTCCGGGACAGTTCCAGATACGCAGTATTTT	CASSTSGTVPDTQYF
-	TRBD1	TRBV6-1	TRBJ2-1	TGTGCCAGCAGTGAAAGGGACAGGGTGGCTGGGAATGAGCAGTTCTTC	CASSERDRVAGNEQFF
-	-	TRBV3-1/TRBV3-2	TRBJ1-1	TGTGCCAGCAGCCAAGACTCCCCCGTGAACACTGAAGCTTTCTTT	CASSQDSPVNTEAFF
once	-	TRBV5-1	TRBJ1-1	TGCGCCAGCAGCTTGGCGCAGGGGTGGTACACTGAAGCTTTCTTT	CASSLAQGWYTEAFF
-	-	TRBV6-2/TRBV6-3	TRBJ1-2	TGTGCCAGCAGTTACACGAGAGGAGGCGGCTACACCTTC	CASSYTRGGGYTF
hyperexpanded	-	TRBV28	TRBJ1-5	TGTGCCAGCAGTTTGGGGCAGGGATATAGCAATCAGCCCCAGCATTTT	CASSLGQGYSNQPQHF
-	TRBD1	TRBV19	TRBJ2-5	TGTGCCAGTAGTGGACAGGGGGATAGACAGACCCAGTACTTC	CASSGQGDRQTQYF
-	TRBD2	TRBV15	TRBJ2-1	TGTGCCACGCGGGGGGCCCAGGACTACAATGAGCAGTTCTTC	CATRGAQDYNEQFF
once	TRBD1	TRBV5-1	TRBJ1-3	TGCGCCAGCAGCTTGGTAGGGACAGGCCCTCTCTCTGGAAACACCATATATTTT	CASSLVGTGPLSGNTIYF
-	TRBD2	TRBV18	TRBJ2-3	TGTGCCAGCTCACCACGACTAGCGGGAATGGATGGTAGCACAGATACGCAGTATTTT	CASSPRLAGMDGSTDTQYF
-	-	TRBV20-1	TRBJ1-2	TGCAGTGCTAGTTTCGGGGACTATGGCTACACCTTC	CSASFGDYGYTF
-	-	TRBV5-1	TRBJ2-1	TGCGCCAGCAGCTTGGCCATTGTGAGCCACAATGAGCAGTTCTTC	CASSLAIVSHNEQFF
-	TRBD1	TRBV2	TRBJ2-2	TGTGCCAGCAGTGGTTGGGGACAGTTCGCGAACACCGGGGAGCTGTTTTTT	CASSGWGQFANTGELFF
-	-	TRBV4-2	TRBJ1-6	TGTGCCAGCAGGCCCGCTGGAGACAGCGATAATTCACCCCTCCACTTT	CASRPAGDSDNSPLHF
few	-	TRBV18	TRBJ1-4	TGTGCCAGCTCACCAGGGGGGAGTAATGAAAAACTGTTTTTT	CASSPGGSNEKLFF
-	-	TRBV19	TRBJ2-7	TGTGCCAGTAGTATTGGTGGTACGGGTTCCTACGAGCAGTACTTC	CASSIGGTGSYEQYF
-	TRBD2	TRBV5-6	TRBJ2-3	TGTGCCAGCAGCGCGGGACTAGCGGGCACAGATACGCAGTATTTT	CASSAGLAGTDTQYF
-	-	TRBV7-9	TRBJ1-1	TGTGCCAGCAGCTTAGTTGCAGGGATGGACACTGAAGCTTTCTTT	CASSLVAGMDTEAFF
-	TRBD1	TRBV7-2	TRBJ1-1	TGTGCCAGCAGCTTTACCGGGACAGCGAACACTGAAGCTTTCTTT	CASSFTGTANTEAFF
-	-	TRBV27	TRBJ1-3	TGTGCCAGCAGTTTAAATTTCGGCTCTGGAAACACCATATATTTT	CASSLNFGSGNTIYF
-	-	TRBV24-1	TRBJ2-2	TGTGCCACCAGTGATTCTCGCGGGGAGCTGTTTTTT	CATSDSRGELFF
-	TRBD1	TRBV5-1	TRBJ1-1	TGCGCCAGCAGCTTCATAGGGACAGATGTGAACACTGAAGCTTTCTTT	CASSFIGTDVNTEAFF